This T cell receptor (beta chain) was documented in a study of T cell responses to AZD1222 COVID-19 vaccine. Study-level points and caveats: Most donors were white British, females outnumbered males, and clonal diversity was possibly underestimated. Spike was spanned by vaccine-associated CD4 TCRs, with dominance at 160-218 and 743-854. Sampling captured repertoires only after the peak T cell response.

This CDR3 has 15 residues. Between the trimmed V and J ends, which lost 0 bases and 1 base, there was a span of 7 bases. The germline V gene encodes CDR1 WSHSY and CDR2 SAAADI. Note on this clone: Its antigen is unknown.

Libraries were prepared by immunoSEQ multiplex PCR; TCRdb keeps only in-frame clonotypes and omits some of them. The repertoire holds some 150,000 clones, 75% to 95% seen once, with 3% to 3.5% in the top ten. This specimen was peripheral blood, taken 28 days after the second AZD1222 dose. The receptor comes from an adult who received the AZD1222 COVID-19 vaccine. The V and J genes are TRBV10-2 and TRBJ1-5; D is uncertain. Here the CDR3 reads CASSESGGSNQPQHF. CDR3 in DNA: TGCGCCAGCAGTGAGTCAGGAGGAAGCAATCAGCCCCAGCATTTT.